This T cell receptor (beta chain) appears in the sequencing data of a study of T cell repertoires in cytomegalovirus infection. On the study more broadly: Researchers turned to recently identified HLA-C-restricted CMV epitopes as well as well-studied HLA-B-restricted ones. Both CMV infection and a matching HLA type were indicated by public TCR beta signatures. Study-level points and caveats: What dominated the ex vivo response were HLA-C-restricted CMV-specific TCR beta clonotypes. CMV carriers with the relevant HLA were identified by cumulative public TCR beta family frequency.

MiXCR, run by TCRdb on the reads, gives a single entry per CDR3 protein. The sample records approximately 500,000 distinct CDR3 sequences, 25% to 35% being singletons. This clonotype was seen more than once but under ten times. What it recognizes is unknown. Trimming took off 5 bases at V and 3 bases at J, with 10 bases between the two ends. Germline lookup yields CDR1 SGHVS and CDR2 FQNEAQ. There are 13 residues in the CDR3. This sequence was found in a human donor in good health (CMV status not recorded). Some clones in this sample may be carry-over from other donors' samples. J is TRBJ2-5 and V is TRBV7-8, with TRBD2 as a possible D gene (5 bases). This material consisted of cultured PBMCs, taken from culture after CMV antigen stimulation. The CDR3 sequence: CASSQDGEETQYF. The DNA for the CDR3 is TGTGCCAGCAGCCAGGACGGGGAAGAGACCCAGTACTTC.